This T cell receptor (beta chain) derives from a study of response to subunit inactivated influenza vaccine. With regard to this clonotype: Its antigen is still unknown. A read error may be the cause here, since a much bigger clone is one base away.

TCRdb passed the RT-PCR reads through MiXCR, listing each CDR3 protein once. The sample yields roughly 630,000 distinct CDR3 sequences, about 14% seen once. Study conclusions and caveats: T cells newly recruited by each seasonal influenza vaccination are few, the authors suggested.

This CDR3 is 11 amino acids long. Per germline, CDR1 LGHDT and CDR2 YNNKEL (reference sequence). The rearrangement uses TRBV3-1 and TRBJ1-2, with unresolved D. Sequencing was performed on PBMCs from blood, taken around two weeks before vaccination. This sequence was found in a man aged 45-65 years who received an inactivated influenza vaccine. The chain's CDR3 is CTSSHLDGYTF. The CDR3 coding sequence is TGTACCAGCAGCCACCTGGATGGCTACACCTTC.